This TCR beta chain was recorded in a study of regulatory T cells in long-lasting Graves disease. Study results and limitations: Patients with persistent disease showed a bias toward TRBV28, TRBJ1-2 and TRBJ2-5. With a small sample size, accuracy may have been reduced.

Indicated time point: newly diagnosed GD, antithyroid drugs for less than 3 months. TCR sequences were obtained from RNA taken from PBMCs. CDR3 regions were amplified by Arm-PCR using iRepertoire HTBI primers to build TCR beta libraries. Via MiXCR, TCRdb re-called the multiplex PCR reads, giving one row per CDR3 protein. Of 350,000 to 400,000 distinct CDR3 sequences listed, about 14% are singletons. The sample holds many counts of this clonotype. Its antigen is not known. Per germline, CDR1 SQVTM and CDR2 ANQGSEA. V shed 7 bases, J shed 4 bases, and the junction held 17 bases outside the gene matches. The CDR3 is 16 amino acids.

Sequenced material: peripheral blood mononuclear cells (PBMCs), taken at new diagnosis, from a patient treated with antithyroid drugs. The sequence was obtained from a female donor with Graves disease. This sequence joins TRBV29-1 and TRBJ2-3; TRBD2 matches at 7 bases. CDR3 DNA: TGCAGCGCGCGAGGCCGATCTAGCGGACCTGCAGATACGCAGTATTTT. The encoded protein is CSARGRSSGPADTQYF.